These 18 T cell receptor beta chains came from one sample sequenced in a study of blood T cell repertoires in COVID-19. TCRdb's copy holds only in-frame clones and misses some; the assay was immunoSEQ multiplex PCR. Of roughly 350,000 clones listed, around 90% are singletons. The sequenced material came from PBMCs or T cells enriched from blood (not recorded which). These receptors originate from a woman between 25 and 40 years old who had recovered from COVID-19.

CDR3 amino acids: CASSPWTGVNTEAFF. CDR3 sequence (DNA): TGTGCCAGCAGTCCATGGACAGGGGTGAACACTGAAGCTTTCTTT. The chain recombines TRBV28 with TRBJ1-1, with TRBD1 identical over 9 bases. Germline assignment: CDR1 MDHEN and CDR2 SYDVKM. The CDR3 extends over 15 amino acids. The V segment lost 5 bases and the J segment 0 bases; nucleotides outside the gene matches: 4.

J is TRBJ2-1 and V is TRBV7-9; 12 nucleotides line up with TRBD2. The CDR3 runs 19 residues. Germline values: CDR1 SEHNR, CDR2 FQNEAQ (reference sequence). Losses at the gene ends were 5 bases for V and 0 bases for J; bases not matched to a gene: 11. The CDR3 DNA follows: TGTGCCAGCAGCGCCCGACTAGCGGGAGTCTTTAGCTCCTACAATGAGCAGTTCTTC. Translated, it gives CASSARLAGVFSSYNEQFF.

J is TRBJ2-3 and V is TRBV11-3, with D possibly TRBD1 on 5 matching bases. Germline V gene lookup returns CDR1 SGHNT and CDR2 YENEEA. The ends were cut back, 5 bases at V and 0 bases at J, with 18 bases in the middle. This CDR3 has 17 residues. CDR3 in amino acids: CASSPPQGRGSTDTQYF. In DNA, the CDR3 is TGTGCCAGCAGCCCACCCCAGGGAAGGGGTAGCACAGATACGCAGTATTTT.

This clone has just one count. J is TRBJ2-1 and V is TRBV7-2; possibly TRBD1 for D (6 bases). Germline CDR1 is SGHTA and CDR2 is FQGNSA. The CDR3 runs to 14 residues. With 1 base removed from V and 8 bases from J, the gap between germline ends came to 12 bases. For the CDR3, the DNA is TGTGCCAGCAGCTTAGTGCAGGGGAATTATGAGCAGTTCTTC. This translates into CASSLVQGNYEQFF.

This chain uses TRBV6-1 with TRBJ1-3, with no clear D. The germline V gene encodes CDR1 MNHNS and CDR2 SASEGT. V lost 2 bases and J lost 3, with 2 bases in between. The CDR3 consists of 12 residues. CDR3 in amino acids: CASSEYGNTIYF. CDR3 coding DNA: TGTGCCAGCAGTGAATATGGAAACACCATATATTTT.

Written as DNA, the CDR3 is TGTGCCAGCAGTCCACAGGGATACTATGGCTACACCTTC. Its translation is CASSPQGYYGYTF. The chain combines TRBV12-3 or TRBV12-4 with TRBJ1-2, with D perhaps matching TRBD1 (6 bases). V gave up 5 bases and J gave up 3 bases, with 10 bases separating them. This CDR3 is built from 13 residues.

V usage is TRBV28 and J usage is TRBJ1-2; D gene unclear. Germline values: CDR1 MDHEN, CDR2 SYDVKM. The CDR3 runs 14 residues. The ends were cut back, 2 bases at V and 4 bases at J, with 11 bases in the middle. Here the CDR3 reads CASSLVVSGYGYTF. CDR3 sequence (DNA): TGTGCCAGCAGTTTAGTCGTGTCAGGCTATGGCTACACCTTC.

This clone was detected only a few times. The chain combines TRBV9 with TRBJ1-5; 7 bases are a match to TRBD1. The CDR3 has 14 amino acids. V was clipped by 3 bases and J by 4 bases; unmatched bases: 4. Germline lookup yields CDR1 SGDLS and CDR2 YYNGEE. CDR3 DNA sequence: TGTGCCAGCAGCGCGGGACAGTCGAATCAGCCCCAGCATTTT. Translation gives CASSAGQSNQPQHF.

V is TRBV4-1 and J is TRBJ1-5; D is unclear. V was trimmed by 0 bases and J by 2 bases, leaving 11 bases between them. The CDR3 totals 16 residues. The germline gives CDR1 MGHRA, CDR2 YSYEKL. The DNA for the CDR3 is TGCGCCAGCAGCCAAGAAGGAGGGCATGGCAATCAGCCCCAGCATTTT. This translates into CASSQEGGHGNQPQHF.

This clone was observed once. The genes are TRBV5-4 and TRBJ2-7; maybe TRBD2 (6 bases). V was cut by 0 bases and J by 3 bases, with 16 bases left in between. From germline, CDR1 is SGHNT and CDR2 YYREEE (reference sequence). The CDR3 loop spans 16 amino acids. The CDR3 is CASSLGLGLGIYEQYF. CDR3 in DNA: TGTGCCAGCAGCTTGGGTTTGGGACTCGGGATCTACGAGCAGTACTTC.

V usage is TRBV5-8 and J usage is TRBJ2-7, with a tentative D call TRBD2 (6 bases). Germline V gene data show CDR1 as SGHTS and CDR2 as YDEGEE. The V gene lost 4 bases and the J gene lost 7 bases, with 18 bases spanning the gap. The CDR3 length is 14 residues. In DNA form, the CDR3 reads TGTGCCAGCAGCAGGGGACTGCCTGGGGGGGAGCAGTACTTC. Translation gives CASSRGLPGGEQYF.

J is TRBJ1-2 and V is TRBV7-8; D unclear. The CDR3 loop spans 15 amino acids. Trimming took off 0 bases at V and 3 bases at J, with 11 bases between the two ends. Germline-derived CDR1 and CDR2 are SGHVS and FQNEAQ. CDR3 nucleotide sequence: TGTGCCAGCAGCTTAGCGTCAGGAAAGTACTATGGCTACACCTTC. Translated: CASSLASGKYYGYTF.

Notes on this clone: Other DNA variants within this sample encode the same CDR3. The V and J genes are TRBV2 and TRBJ1-5; the match to TRBD1 covers 8 bases. The CDR3 length is 14 residues. J lost 4 bases, V lost 6 bases, and 5 bases had no gene match. The germline gives CDR1 SNHLY, CDR2 FYNNEI. The CDR3 here is CASSGQGENQPQHF. The DNA of the CDR3 is TGTGCCAGCAGCGGACAGGGAGAGAATCAGCCCCAGCATTTT.

The chain uses TRBV4-3 and TRBJ1-1; 7 nucleotides match TRBD1. With V trimmed by 0 bases and J by 11 bases, 6 bases remained unmatched. The CDR3 is 13 residues long. Per germline, CDR1 LGHNA and CDR2 YSLEER. The CDR3 bases are TGCGCCAGCAGCCAAGAACAGGGGTCAACGGCTTTCTTT. As protein: CASSQEQGSTAFF.

This chain connects TRBV6-6 to TRBJ1-1; no definite D call. Germline CDR1 is MNHNY and CDR2 is SVGAGI (reference sequence). This CDR3 spans 13 amino acids. The ends were cut back, 4 bases at V and 4 bases at J, with 10 bases in the middle. CDR3 sequence reads: CASSSEAFTEAFF. DNA for the CDR3: TGTGCCAGCAGTTCAGAGGCCTTCACTGAAGCTTTCTTT.

The rearrangement uses TRBV28 and TRBJ2-1; TRBD2 matches 10 bases. The CDR3 has 20 residues. Germline assignment: CDR1 MDHEN and CDR2 SYDVKM. Germline trimming cut 4 bases from V and 2 bases from J; bases unmatched to any gene: 17. The CDR3 here is CASSWPPKTSGFSAYNEQFF. CDR3 nucleotides: TGTGCCAGCAGTTGGCCGCCCAAGACTAGCGGGTTCTCCGCCTACAATGAGCAGTTCTTC.

The chain is built from TRBV28 and TRBJ1-5; 7 nucleotides line up with TRBD1. After removal of 8 bases from V and 6 bases from J, the junction contained 10 bases not matched to a gene. Germline CDR1 MDHEN, CDR2 SYDVKM. The CDR3 totals 14 residues. Written as DNA, the CDR3 is TGTGCCAGCCGGGACAGTACCTTCGGTCAGCCCCAGCATTTT. As protein: CASRDSTFGQPQHF.

V gene TRBV19 combines with J gene TRBJ1-1, with a tentative D call TRBD1 (5 bases). V lost 3 bases and J lost 4, with 15 bases in between. The germline V gene has CDR1 LNHDA and CDR2 SQIVND (reference sequence). The CDR3 has 15 amino acids. The CDR3 loop reads CASSIGWGRGTEAFF. CDR3 DNA sequence: TGTGCCAGTAGTATTGGATGGGGTAGGGGCACTGAAGCTTTCTTT.